This paragraph covers one T cell receptor beta chain sequence. Its antigen remains unidentified. TCRdb used MiXCR to reprocess the PCR reads, holding one entry per CDR3 protein. The sample includes about 500,000 distinct CDR3 sequences, around 23% of them seen just once. This entry comes from a study of molecular identifiers for immune sequencing clone quantification. Whole-study results and caveats: Detecting spiked Jurkat TCR RNA from one cell among about a million naive cells was reportedly possible.

Deletions cut 2 bases from V and 5 bases from J, with 12 bases between. The CDR3 has 14 residues. The germline V gene has CDR1 MNHNS and CDR2 SASEGT. This TCR came from a human donor in good health. Some libraries in this study had Jurkat cell RNA spiked in. This sequence joins TRBV6-1 and TRBJ1-2; D gene unclear. The source material was naive CD8+ T cells from blood, with Jurkat cell RNA spiked in. Subset indicated: FACS-sorted CD8+CD4-CCR7+CD45RA+ naive T cells. The CDR3, as DNA: TGTGCCAGCAGTGAACAGTCAGTCCGGTATGGCTACACCTTC. It specifies CASSEQSVRYGYTF.